These 5 T cell receptor beta chains share one sample of origin, sequenced in a study of cytomegalovirus exposure and HLA in healthy donors (dated by TCRdb to the late 2010s). Library creation used the immunoSEQ multiplex PCR assay. The multiplex PCR relied on a mix of 60 forward primers for TCR Vbeta segments and 13 reverse primers for TCR Jbeta segments. The immuneACCESS repertoire file appears here via TCRdb, limited to in-frame rearrangements. These files lack a portion of the clones; in checked studies, under half of the deficit traces to unresolved V genes, and the cause of the others is not known. The sample records approximately 200,000 clones, roughly 72% of which are singletons. Jointly, the top ten make up approximately 2.1% of the sample. Sequences were obtained from PBMCs. The receptors originated from a man aged 25 to 40 in good health and CMV-seronegative.

The rearrangement uses TRBV6-1 and TRBJ2-1, with D hard to call. The CDR3 is 15 residues long. Trimming cost V 1 base and J 0 bases, with 7 bases left between them. Germline V lookup: CDR1 MNHNS, CDR2 SASEGT. The chain's CDR3 is CASSEEAGSYNEQFF. The CDR3, as DNA: TGTGCCAGCAGTGAAGAGGCAGGCTCCTACAATGAGCAGTTCTTC.

The rearrangement links TRBV7-3 to TRBJ2-7, with D possibly being TRBD2 (9 bases). The ends were cut back, 4 bases at V and 4 bases at J, with 23 bases in the middle. Germline CDR1 and CDR2: SGHTA and FQGTGA. The CDR3 consists of 17 residues. The CDR3, as DNA: TGTGCCAGCAGCTCCCCCAGGGGGCGGGAGGGTTCTTACGAGCAGTACTTC. This sequence encodes CASSSPRGREGSYEQYF. Using reference TRBV7-3 and TRBJ2-7 for the parts outside the CDR3, the full variable domain is GAGVSQTPSNKVTEKGKYVELRCDPISGHTALYWYRQSLGQGPEFLIYFQGTGAADDSGLPNDRFFAVRPEGSVSTLKIQRTERGDSAVYLCASSSPRGREGSYEQYFGPGTRLTVT.

V gene TRBV4-2 combines with J gene TRBJ2-2; TRBD2 matches 9 bases. CDR1 is LGHNA, CDR2 YNFKEQ, per germline. This CDR3 is 19 amino acids long. The trim removed 1 base at V and 1 base at J, leaving 10 bases unmatched. CDR3 sequence: CASSQVGGSGRLNTGELFF. DNA of the CDR3: TGTGCCAGCAGCCAAGTTGGAGGCAGCGGGAGGTTGAACACCGGGGAGCTGTTTTTT.

The chain employs TRBV10-3 and TRBJ2-3; 11 bases align to TRBD2. The CDR3 is 18 residues long. Per the germline V gene, CDR1 is ENHRY and CDR2 is SYGVKD. The junction had 9 bases not matched to a gene; V was cut back by 4 bases and J by 0 bases. The CDR3 sequence: CAISGVLGLAVSTDTQYF. CDR3 nucleotides: TGTGCCATCAGTGGAGTACTGGGACTAGCGGTTAGCACAGATACGCAGTATTTT.

The chain carries TRBV7-9 and TRBJ2-2; tentatively, D is TRBD2 (6 bases). This CDR3 is built from 15 residues. Per the germline V gene, CDR1 is SEHNR and CDR2 is FQNEAQ (reference sequence). V was pared by 7 bases and J by 3 bases, with 15 bases between. The CDR3 nucleotides are TGTGCCAGCATCTCAGAGGGAGGAGACACCGGGGAGCTGTTTTTT. It is translated as CASISEGGDTGELFF. The full variable domain, in which reference TRBV7-9 and TRBJ2-2 provide the parts outside the CDR3, is DTGVSQNPRHKITKRGQNVTFRCDPISEHNRLYWYRQTLGQGPEFLTYFQNEAQLEKSRLLSDRFSAERPKGSFSTLEIQRTEQGDSAMYLCASISEGGDTGELFFGEGSRLTVL.